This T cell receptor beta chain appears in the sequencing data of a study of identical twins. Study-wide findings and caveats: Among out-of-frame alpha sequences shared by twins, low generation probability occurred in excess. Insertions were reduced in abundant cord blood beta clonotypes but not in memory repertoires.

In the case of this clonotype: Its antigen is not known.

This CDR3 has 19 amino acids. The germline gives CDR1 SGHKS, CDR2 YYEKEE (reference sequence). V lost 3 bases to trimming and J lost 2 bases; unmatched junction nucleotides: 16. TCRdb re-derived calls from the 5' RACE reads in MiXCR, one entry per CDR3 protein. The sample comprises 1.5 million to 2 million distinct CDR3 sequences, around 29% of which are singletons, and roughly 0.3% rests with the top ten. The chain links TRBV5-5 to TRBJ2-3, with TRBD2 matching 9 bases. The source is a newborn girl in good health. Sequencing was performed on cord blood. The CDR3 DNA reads TGTGCCAGCAGCTGGACGGTTGTCCTAGCGGGATTAGACACAGATACGCAGTATTTT. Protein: CASSWTVVLAGLDTDTQYF.